Here is one T cell receptor (beta chain) with its context. The sample comes from a study of long-term antiretroviral therapy in people with HIV. Germline V CDR1 and CDR2: SGHTA, FQGNSA. V lost 2 bases to trimming and J lost 0 bases, with 7 bases between them. CDR3 length equals 15 residues. At survey level, the immunoSEQ assay was run in its v3.0 version. Sequencing was performed with immunoSEQ multiplex PCR; in TCRdb, only in-frame clones are kept and a portion is missing. This repertoire shows some 23,000 clones, more than 75% found once; its top ten account for around 5%. The chain links TRBV7-2 to TRBJ1-4; D is undetermined. Material: unsorted PBMCs, obtained 0.5 years after starting antiretroviral therapy. The TCR comes from a woman aged 40 to 50 with HIV. This CDR3 reads CASSLLSATNEKLFF. CDR3 DNA: TGTGCCAGCAGCTTATTAAGCGCAACTAATGAAAAACTGTTTTTT.